Presented here are 6 T cell receptor beta chains from one specimen sequenced in a study of blood T cell repertoires in COVID-19. Only in-frame clones appear in the TCRdb table, and some are missing; sequencing was by immunoSEQ multiplex PCR. The table lists 150,000 or so clones, less than 90% of them singletons, with 3.5% to 5% in the top ten. Sequencing was performed on PBMCs or T cells enriched from blood (not recorded which). These TCRs come from a woman between 50 and 59 years old who had recovered from COVID-19.

The rearrangement joins TRBV19 to TRBJ1-5; D perhaps matches TRBD1 (6 bases). V lost 6 bases, J lost 4 bases, and 13 bases lay in between. This CDR3 is built from 14 residues. Germline values: CDR1 LNHDA, CDR2 SQIVND (reference sequence). Written as DNA, the CDR3 is TGTGCCAGTAGGCCTGGGACACAGAATCAGCCCCAGCATTTT. This gives the protein CASRPGTQNQPQHF.

This clone was detected only once. V is TRBV28 and J is TRBJ1-5; D gene unclear. The CDR3 sequence is 14 residues long. Per the germline V gene, CDR1 is MDHEN and CDR2 is SYDVKM. The ends were cut back, 6 bases at V and 0 bases at J, with 9 bases in the middle. The CDR3 DNA follows: TGTGCCAGCAGCCATACCGGTAGCAATCAGCCCCAGCATTTT. It encodes CASSHTGSNQPQHF.

The V and J genes are TRBV5-1 and TRBJ2-3; 11 positions match TRBD2. The CDR3 runs to 17 residues. Germline trimming cut 3 bases from V and 2 bases from J; bases unmatched to any gene: 8. Germline CDR1 and CDR2: SGHRS and YFSETQ. The CDR3 is CASSSELAGATTDTQYF. CDR3 nucleotides: TGCGCCAGCAGCTCGGAACTAGCGGGGGCCACCACAGATACGCAGTATTTT.

This clone was observed a few times. The chain joins TRBV24-1 to TRBJ2-7; D not resolved. Trimming pared 0 bases from V and 4 bases from J, leaving 3 bases between. CDR1 KGHDR and CDR2 SFDVKD come from the germline V gene. CDR3 length: 12 amino acids. The CDR3 DNA is TGTGCCACCAGTGATTTGCCGTACGAGCAGTACGTC. As protein: CATSDLPYEQYV.

The rearrangement links TRBV18 to TRBJ1-4; D is unresolved. Germline V lookup: CDR1 KGHSH, CDR2 LQKENI. Trimming shortened V by 3 bases and J by 0 bases, and 8 bases separated the two germline ends. This CDR3 spans 15 amino acids. CDR3: CASSPPGATNEKLFF. The CDR3 DNA reads TGTGCCAGCTCACCGCCCGGGGCAACTAATGAAAAACTGTTTTTT. Full variable domain (rest looked up from reference TRBV18 and TRBJ1-4): NAGVMQNPRHLVRRRGQEARLRCSPMKGHSHVYWYRQLPEEGLKFMVYLQKENIIDESGMPKERFSAEFPKEGPSILRIQQVVRGDSAAYFCASSPPGATNEKLFFGSGTQLSVL.

This rearrangement joins TRBV20-1 to TRBJ1-4; D is unclear. V was trimmed by 3 bases and J by 4 bases, leaving 3 bases between them. CDR1 is DFQATT and CDR2 is SNEGSKA in the germline V gene (reference sequence). The CDR3 spans 11 residues. The CDR3 sequence is CSASSNEKLFF. The CDR3 DNA follows: TGCAGTGCTAGCAGTAATGAAAAACTGTTTTTT.